This is a list of T cell receptor beta chains from one sample in a study of cytomegalovirus exposure and HLA in healthy donors. The repertoire was sequenced with immunoSEQ multiplex PCR; TCRdb's copy has only in-frame clones and lacks some. The sample yields about 84,000 clones, approximately 90% seen once. Sequenced sample: PBMCs. All receptors derive from a young man in good health and CMV-seronegative. Both conserved end residues are part of each CDR3. D genes are given only for firm matches. Not all rows give a size; the values are once, few, many and, for expanded clones, a class.

j_call v_call d_call clone_size cdr3_aa cdr3_nt
TRBJ1-1 TRBV18 . . CASSPYSTEAFF TGTGCCAGCTCACCATACAGCACTGAAGCTTTCTTT
TRBJ1-3 TRBV9 . . CASSPSASSGNTIYF TGTGCCAGCAGCCCTAGTGCTAGCTCTGGAAACACCATATATTTT
TRBJ1-4 TRBV14 . . CASSRGLEEKLFF TGTGCCAGCAGTCGAGGGCTTGAGGAAAAACTGTTTTTT
TRBJ2-1 TRBV7-2 . . CASKRGGSYNEQFF TGTGCCAGCAAAAGGGGAGGCTCCTACAATGAGCAGTTCTTC
TRBJ2-3 TRBV15 . . CATSRDRRVGTDTQYF TGTGCCACCAGCAGAGACCGCAGGGTAGGCACAGATACGCAGTATTTT
TRBJ2-7 TRBV30 TRBD2 . CAWDKRLAGDVQYF TGTGCCTGGGACAAAAGACTAGCGGGAGATGTGCAGTACTTC
TRBJ1-6 TRBV7-6 . . CASSPKITGSLHF TGTGCCAGCAGCCCTAAGATTACAGGGTCCCTCCACTTT
TRBJ2-2 TRBV6-4 . few CASSDSPTRDTGELFF TGTGCCAGCAGTGACTCTCCGACTAGAGACACCGGGGAGCTGTTTTTT
TRBJ1-3 TRBV28 . . CASSLAGGNGNTIYF TGTGCCAGCAGTTTAGCGGGGGGGAACGGAAACACCATATATTTT
TRBJ1-2 TRBV6-1 . . CASTQGHGYTF TGTGCCAGCACGCAGGGCCATGGCTACACCTTC
TRBJ2-5 TRBV10-2 TRBD2 . CASSGGLAGGLETQYF TGCGCCAGCAGTGGAGGACTAGCGGGAGGCTTGGAGACCCAGTACTTC
TRBJ2-1 TRBV2 . . CATGQSSYNEQFF TGTGCCACGGGTCAAAGCTCCTACAATGAGCAGTTCTTC
TRBJ1-1 TRBV6-5 . . CASLGRATEAFF TGTGCCAGTCTCGGGAGGGCCACTGAAGCTTTCTTT
TRBJ1-5 TRBV19 TRBD1 . CASSPGTVNQPQHF TGTGCCAGTAGTCCAGGGACAGTCAATCAGCCCCAGCATTTT
TRBJ2-5 TRBV9 TRBD2 . CASSVESGGAFVQETQYF TGTGCCAGCAGCGTAGAAAGCGGGGGGGCCTTCGTCCAAGAGACCCAGTACTTC
TRBJ1-1 TRBV11-3 TRBD1 . CASSSQGTEAFF TGTGCCAGCAGCTCACAGGGGACTGAAGCTTTCTTT
TRBJ1-1 TRBV11-2 . . CASSSDMNTEAFF TGTGCCAGCAGTTCAGACATGAACACTGAAGCTTTCTTT
TRBJ1-5 TRBV19 . . CASSIGGINQPQHF TGTGCCAGTAGTATAGGAGGTATCAATCAGCCCCAGCATTTT
TRBJ2-1 TRBV28 . once CASRSQGRNEQFF TGTGCCAGCAGATCACAGGGAAGAAATGAGCAGTTCTTC
TRBJ2-5 TRBV7-2 TRBD1 . CASSQGDPYEVAQYF TGTGCCAGCAGCCAGGGGGACCCCTACGAAGTGGCCCAGTACTTC
TRBJ2-5 TRBV6-1 TRBD2 . CASSEKGTSGGQETQYF TGTGCCAGCAGTGAAAAAGGGACTAGCGGGGGACAAGAGACCCAGTACTTC
TRBJ2-1 TRBV28 TRBD2 . CASSFSGRRGNEQFF TGTGCCAGCAGTTTCTCCGGGAGGAGGGGAAATGAGCAGTTCTTC
TRBJ1-6 TRBV7-2 TRBD1 . CASSLSGQGIFSPLHF TGTGCCAGCAGCTTATCGGGACAGGGGATTTTTTCACCCCTCCACTTT
TRBJ2-4 TRBV28 TRBD1 . CASRRGQGVGLNIQYF TGTGCCAGCAGAAGGGGACAGGGGGTCGGGCTTAACATTCAGTACTTC
TRBJ1-6 TRBV6-5 . . CASRTGYQNNSPLHF TGTGCCAGCAGAACAGGGTACCAAAATAATTCACCCCTCCACTTT
TRBJ2-7 TRBV2 TRBD1 few CASRETGFNEQYF TGTGCCAGCAGAGAGACAGGGTTCAACGAGCAGTACTTC
TRBJ2-1 TRBV20-1 . . CSAVFDNEQFF TGCAGTGCCGTATTCGACAATGAGCAGTTCTTC
TRBJ2-7 TRBV5-1 . . CASSPRQLGPYEQYF TGCGCCAGCAGCCCAAGACAGCTAGGCCCCTACGAGCAGTACTTC
TRBJ2-7 TRBV19 TRBD1 . CASSIAGQGTYEQYF TGTGCCAGTAGTATAGCGGGACAGGGAACCTACGAGCAGTACTTC
TRBJ1-3 TRBV18 TRBD1 . CASSPRTGDGNTIYF TGTGCCAGCTCACCCCGGACAGGTGATGGAAACACCATATATTTT
TRBJ1-2 TRBV15 TRBD1 . CATSTHRGNGYTF TGTGCCACCAGCACCCACAGGGGCAATGGCTACACCTTC
TRBJ1-6 TRBV7-2 . once CASSLYQGSYNSPLHF TGTGCCAGCAGCTTATACCAGGGTTCCTATAATTCACCCCTCCACTTT
TRBJ2-1 TRBV7-2 TRBD1 . CASSLAVRGSYNEQFF TGTGCCAGCAGCTTAGCTGTCAGGGGGTCCTACAATGAGCAGTTCTTC
TRBJ1-1 TRBV2 . once CAGRGPRGMTEAFF TGTGCCGGACGCGGCCCGCGCGGGATGACTGAAGCTTTCTTT
TRBJ1-6 TRBV28 . . CASSYRNSPLHF TGTGCCAGCAGCTACAGGAATTCACCCCTCCACTTT
TRBJ2-1 TRBV7-2 . . CASSLAPGWNEQFF TGTGCCAGCAGCTTAGCTCCAGGGTGGAATGAGCAGTTCTTC
TRBJ2-3 TRBV7-6 . . CASSSQDRPDTQYF TGTGCCAGCAGCTCACAGGACAGACCAGATACGCAGTATTTT
TRBJ2-4 TRBV5-5 . . CASSLEGTKNIQYF TGTGCCAGCAGCTTGGAGGGGACCAAAAACATTCAGTACTTC
TRBJ1-3 TRBV30 TRBD1 . CAWNRGTGNTIYF TGTGCCTGGAACAGGGGCACTGGAAACACCATATATTTT
TRBJ2-3 TRBV7-7 . . CASSHPGSTQYF TGTGCTAGCAGCCATCCGGGAAGTACGCAGTATTTT
TRBJ2-7 TRBV1 . . CTSSLRYIAGLRSYEQYF TGCACCAGCAGCCTGCGCTATATAGCGGGGTTAAGGTCCTACGAGCAGTACTTC